The 19 T cell receptor beta chains presented below share a single source sample, sequenced in a study of CD8 T cells in ankylosing spondylitis. TCRdb independently ran MiXCR on the 5' RACE reads; one entry per CDR3 protein. The sample contains 190,000 or so distinct CDR3 sequences, around 13% of which appear only once. Material for sequencing was blood, either unsorted or a sorted T cell fraction (not recorded which). These receptors came from a male donor with ankylosing spondylitis or in good health (not recorded which).

V usage is TRBV7-9 and J usage is TRBJ1-2; perhaps TRBD1 as D (5 bases). This CDR3 is built from 14 residues. CDR1 SEHNR and CDR2 FQNEAQ come from the germline V gene (reference sequence). V lost 5 bases to trimming and J lost 4 bases, with 14 bases between them. CDR3 region: CASSTDKSIYGYTF. DNA for the CDR3: TGTGCCAGCAGCACGGACAAAAGTATCTATGGCTACACCTTC.

This clonotype occurred many times. CDR3 nucleotides: TGTGCCAGCAGCGACTGGACTAGCGGTTTCGGGGAGCTGTTTTTT. It translates to CASSDWTSGFGELFF. The chain carries TRBV5-5 and TRBJ2-2; 10 bases are shared with TRBD2. CDR1 and CDR2 from the germline V gene are SGHKS and YYEKEE (reference sequence). Losses at the gene ends were 4 bases for V and 7 bases for J; bases not matched to a gene: 7. The CDR3 is 15 amino acids.

This clonotype has a count of ten or more. The rearrangement uses TRBV27 and TRBJ2-1, with D possibly matching TRBD2 (5 bases). The germline V and J ends were trimmed by 5 bases and 4 bases, with 15 bases remaining between them. Germline values: CDR1 MNHEY, CDR2 SMNVEV (reference sequence). This CDR3 is 15 amino acids long. For the CDR3, the DNA is TGTGCCAGCAGTCCAGACTACCCCATGTACAATGAGCAGTTCTTC. Translated: CASSPDYPMYNEQFF.

This clonotype was detected ten times or more. The rearrangement joins TRBV3-1 to TRBJ1-6, with D perhaps matching TRBD1 (5 bases). This CDR3 has 16 residues. Trimming pared 3 bases from V and 10 bases from J, leaving 19 bases between. CDR1 and CDR2 from the germline V gene are LGHDT and YNNKEL (reference sequence). CDR3 sequence: CASSHGHGDRGSPLHF. In DNA form, the CDR3 reads TGTGCCAGCAGCCATGGGCACGGGGACCGGGGGTCACCCCTCCACTTT.

V gene TRBV10-1 combines with J gene TRBJ2-7; D is uncertain. Trimming cost V 2 bases and J 7 bases, with 9 bases left between them. The germline CDR1 and CDR2 sequences are WNHNN and SYGVQD (reference sequence). The CDR3 contains 12 residues. The CDR3 sequence is CASSEGSAEQYF. The CDR3 DNA sequence: TGCGCCAGCAGTGAGGGCTCGGCGGAGCAGTACTTC.

This chain uses TRBV6-5 with TRBJ1-4; D is perhaps TRBD1 (6 bases). Trimming shortened V by 4 bases and J by 3 bases, and 9 bases separated the two germline ends. The length of the CDR3 is 14 residues. Germline V gene lookup returns CDR1 MNHEY and CDR2 SVGAGI. The CDR3 DNA reads TGTGCCAGCAGTTTCGGACAGCCTAATGAAAAACTGTTTTTT. The encoded protein is CASSFGQPNEKLFF.

This chain uses TRBV20-1 with TRBJ2-1, with 13 bases fitting TRBD2. CDR1 DFQATT and CDR2 SNEGSKA come from the germline V gene (reference sequence). The CDR3 runs to 14 residues. Losses at the gene ends were 8 bases for V and 6 bases for J; bases not matched to a gene: 7. In DNA form, the CDR3 reads TGCAGTACTGGGACTAGCGGGGAAAGCAATGAGCAGTTCTTC. Protein product: CSTGTSGESNEQFF.

There are a few counts of this clonotype. The chain carries TRBV25-1 and TRBJ2-1, with a weak D call TRBD2 (5 bases). The CDR3 sequence is 12 residues long. The V end was cut by 3 bases, the J end by 15 bases, with 15 bases between. Germline V gives CDR1 MGHDK, CDR2 SYGVNS. In DNA, the CDR3 is TGTGCCAGCAGTGACCTAGCTGGTATGCCGTTCTTC. This gives the protein CASSDLAGMPFF.

The chain couples TRBV6-1 to TRBJ1-1; possible D gene TRBD1, 5 bases. Germline CDR1 and CDR2: MNHNS and SASEGT. The germline V and J ends were trimmed by 7 bases and 3 bases, with 12 bases remaining between them. This CDR3 region has 13 residues. CDR3 loop: CASINRGDTEAFF. The CDR3 DNA reads as TGTGCCAGCATCAACCGGGGGGACACTGAAGCTTTCTTT.

The chain has TRBV24-1 and TRBJ2-2; 7 bases agree with TRBD1. The CDR3 extends over 15 amino acids. The J segment lost 7 bases and the V segment lost 4 bases, leaving 8 bases of the junction unmatched. Germline CDR1 KGHDR, CDR2 SFDVKD. The CDR3 protein is CATSEGDSRIGELFF. In DNA form, the CDR3 reads TGTGCCACCAGTGAGGGGGACAGCCGTATCGGGGAGCTGTTTTTT.

CDR3 amino acids: CASSFPRLVGVSYNEQFF. DNA of the CDR3: TGTGCCAGCAGCTTCCCCCGCCTAGTGGGAGTCTCCTACAATGAGCAGTTCTTC. This chain links TRBV7-8 with TRBJ2-1, with D maybe TRBD2 (5 bases). This CDR3 is built from 18 residues. Germline assignment: CDR1 SGHVS and CDR2 FQNEAQ. V gave up 3 bases and J gave up 0 bases, with 18 bases separating them.

The table lists this clonotype with a few counts. This chain uses TRBV5-1 with TRBJ1-6, with a possible D match to TRBD1 (5 bases). Germline assignment: CDR1 SGHRS and CDR2 YFSETQ. Trimming took 0 bases from V and 9 from J, leaving 16 bases between them. CDR3 size: 16 residues. The CDR3 nucleotides read TGCGCCAGCAGCTTGGAGGGCAGGGCAATCGGTTCACCCCTCCACTTT. Its translation is CASSLEGRAIGSPLHF.

In nucleotides, the CDR3 is TGTGCCAGCAGACCGAGACAGGTTACAGATACGCAGTATTTT. Its translation is CASRPRQVTDTQYF. The chain uses TRBV7-8 and TRBJ2-3; D perhaps matches TRBD1 (6 bases). Germline-derived CDR1 and CDR2 are SGHVS and FQNEAQ. The CDR3 totals 14 residues. Trimming removed 6 bases from V and 3 bases from J, with 13 bases in between.

This clonotype was seen at least ten times. This chain joins TRBV4-1 and TRBJ2-7; 8 positions match TRBD1. The junction had 7 bases not matched to a gene; V was cut back by 4 bases and J by 2 bases. Germline CDR1 is MGHRA and CDR2 is YSYEKL. The CDR3 consists of 15 residues. DNA for the CDR3: TGCGCCAGCAGCCTCGACAGGGGAATGGCCTACGAGCAGTACTTC. This gives the protein CASSLDRGMAYEQYF.

The chain is built from TRBV4-1 and TRBJ2-7, with D tentatively TRBD2 (5 bases). Trimming removed 6 bases at V and 3 bases at J, with 27 bases between. The germline CDR1 and CDR2 sequences are MGHRA and YSYEKL. The CDR3 runs to 18 residues. The CDR3 sequence: CASRLSTGSAGWNYEQYF. DNA of the CDR3: TGCGCCAGCAGACTCAGCACGGGGTCGGCAGGCTGGAACTACGAGCAGTACTTC.

Only a few counts were recorded for this clonotype. The V call is TRBV11-1, the J call TRBJ2-7, with 11 nucleotides matching TRBD1. The junction had 18 bases not matched to a gene; V was cut back by 5 bases and J by 3 bases. The CDR3 runs 19 residues. Germline CDR1 is SGHAT and CDR2 is FQDESV (reference sequence). The CDR3 sequence: CASSQSEDRGPLLLYEQYF. As DNA, the CDR3 is TGTGCCAGCAGCCAGAGCGAGGACAGGGGGCCGTTATTGCTCTACGAGCAGTACTTC.

The V gene is TRBV7-6, the J gene TRBJ2-3; 8 positions agree with TRBD2. Losses at the gene ends were 4 bases for V and 4 bases for J; bases not matched to a gene: 13. The CDR3 extends over 17 amino acids. Germline loops: CDR1 SGHVS, CDR2 FNYEAQ. CDR3 nucleotide sequence: TGTGCCAGCAGCTCGACTCAGGCGGGAGGTCCCGCAGATACGCAGTATTTT. Protein product: CASSSTQAGGPADTQYF.

In the case of this clonotype: A read error may account for a junction end that differs from germline. The gene calls are TRBV12-3 or TRBV12-4 and TRBJ2-1; 12 bases are a match to TRBD2. CDR3 length: 18 residues. In DNA, the CDR3 is TGTGCCTGCAGCCCCCGAGGACTAGCGGGATTCTCCTACAATGAGCAGTTCTTC. Translated: CACSPRGLAGFSYNEQFF.

The chain is built from TRBV4-1 and TRBJ2-7; D is unclear. The V end lost 4 bases, the J end lost 3 bases, and 10 bases lay between the germline ends. The germline gives CDR1 MGHRA, CDR2 YSYEKL. This CDR3 has 13 residues. In nucleotides, the CDR3 is TGCGCCAGCAGCCCAACAAAGGGCTACGAGCAGTACTTC. It codes for CASSPTKGYEQYF.